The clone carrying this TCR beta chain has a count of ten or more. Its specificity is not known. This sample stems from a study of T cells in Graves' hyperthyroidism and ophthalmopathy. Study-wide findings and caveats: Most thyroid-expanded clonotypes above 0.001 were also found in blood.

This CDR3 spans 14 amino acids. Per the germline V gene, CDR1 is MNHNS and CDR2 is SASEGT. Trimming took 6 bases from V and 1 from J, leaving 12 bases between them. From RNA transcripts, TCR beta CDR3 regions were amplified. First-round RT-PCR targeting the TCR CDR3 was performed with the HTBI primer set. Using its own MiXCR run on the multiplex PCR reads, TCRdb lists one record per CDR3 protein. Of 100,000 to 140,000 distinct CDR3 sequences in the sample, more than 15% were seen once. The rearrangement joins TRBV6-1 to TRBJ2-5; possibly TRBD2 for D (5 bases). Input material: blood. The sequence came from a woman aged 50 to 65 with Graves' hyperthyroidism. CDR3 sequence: CASRASGIQETQYF. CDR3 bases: TGTGCCAGCAGGGCGTCCGGGATCCAAGAGACCCAGTACTTC.